This note documents a single TCR beta chain sequence. Assay: immunoSEQ multiplex PCR; the TCRdb copy retains only in-frame clones and omits some. The table has about 50,000 clones, roughly 90% seen once. This sample stems from a study of blood T cell repertoires in COVID-19. This CDR3 region has 15 residues. The germline V gene encodes CDR1 SGHTA and CDR2 FQGTGA. J gave up 5 bases and V 5 bases, and 7 bases lay outside the gene matches. The chain employs TRBV7-3 and TRBJ2-3; 10 nucleotides agree with TRBD1. The source material was peripheral blood. The sequence was obtained from a human donor in a cohort sampled during active COVID-19. CDR3 in amino acids: CASSPRQGAGDTQYF. For the CDR3, the DNA is TGTGCCAGCAGCCCGAGACAGGGGGCTGGAGATACGCAGTATTTT.